This is a list of T cell receptor beta chains from one sample in a study of tumor-infiltrating lymphocytes in primary liver carcinoma. TCRdb redid the calling of the multiplex PCR reads with MiXCR, one entry per CDR3 protein. The data hold approximately 310,000 distinct CDR3 sequences, with roughly two thirds observed a single time. Sequencing input: peripheral blood. Source of these receptors: a man between 35 and 55 years old with primary liver carcinoma and hepatitis B virus infection. The CDR3 runs from the conserved cysteine through the conserved F or W. The D gene is left open where the match is weak. Expanded clones are given a class, and other clones once, few, many or no size at all.

d_gene,v_gene,abundance,j_gene,CDR3nt,CDR3aa
-,TRBV10-2,-,TRBJ2-3,TGCGCCAGCAGTGATCGAGATACGCGGTATTTT,CASSDRDTRYF
TRBD2,TRBV11-2,-,TRBJ2-3,TGTGCCAGCAGCCTGACTAGCGGGAGTCAATATACGCGGTATTTT,CASSLTSGSQYTRYF
TRBD1,TRBV5-1,-,TRBJ2-7,TGCGCCAGCAGCGAAAGGACAGGGGGAGAGCAGTACTTC,CASSERTGGEQYF
-,TRBV5-1,-,TRBJ2-5,TGCGCCTGCAGCTTGGAAGAGACCCAGTACTTC,CACSLEETQYF
-,TRBV29-1,-,TRBJ1-1,TGCAAAGTTGCTGTGGAAACTTGGGCCACTGAAGCTTTCTTT,CKVAVETWATEAFF
-,TRBV4-2,-,TRBJ1-5,TGTGTCAGCAGCCAAGTTTCCGGGGGCGAAGGTAATCAGCCCCAGCATTTT,CVSSQVSGGEGNQPQHF
TRBD1,TRBV10-2,many,TRBJ2-5,TGCGCCAGCAGCTATGACAGGGGTGAGACCCAGTACTTC,CASSYDRGETQYF
-,TRBV13,-,TRBJ1-5,TGTGCCAGCAGCTACAGGCTGCATCAGCCCCAGCATTTT,CASSYRLHQPQHF
-,TRBV6-1,-,TRBJ2-3,TGTGACAGCAGTGAACGTAGCTGGCCCGCAGATACGCACTATTTT,CDSSERSWPADTHYF
TRBD2,TRBV5-4,-,TRBJ2-5,TGTGCCAGCAGCTCCGGGACTAGCGTGAACGAGATACAAGAGACCCAGTACTTC,CASSSGTSVNEIQETQYF
TRBD1,TRBV10-3,-,TRBJ2-3,TGTGCCATCACCCGGACAGGGAACACAGATACGCAGTATTTT,CAITRTGNTDTQYF
TRBD1,TRBV4-2,-,TRBJ1-2,TGCGCCAGCAGCCGAGGACCGGGACAGGGGTTAATTGACTATGGCTACACCTTC,CASSRGPGQGLIDYGYTF
-,TRBV6-1,many,TRBJ1-2,TGTGCCAGCAGTGAGACCCGAGCCTATGGCTACACCTTC,CASSETRAYGYTF
TRBD2,TRBV12-3/TRBV12-4,-,TRBJ2-1,TGTGCCAGCAGTCTACTAGCGGGAGTTGACGGTGAGCAGTTCTTC,CASSLLAGVDGEQFF
-,TRBV10-3,-,TRBJ2-5,TGTGCCATCAGTGGGGGCGGGCCTCTGTCCTTC,CAISGGGPLSF
-,TRBV6-5,-,TRBJ2-2,TGCGCCAGCAGACAGTGGAACACCGGGGAGCTGTTTTTT,CASRQWNTGELFF
-,TRBV6-5,-,TRBJ2-3,TGTGCCAGCAGATGGTCAGATGCGCAGTATTTT,CASRWSDAQYF
-,TRBV6-5,many,TRBJ2-5,TGTGCCAGCAGCCCGCGAGGGTCGCGGTGGGAGACCCAGTACTTC,CASSPRGSRWETQYF
TRBD1,TRBV25-1,-,TRBJ2-3,TGTGCCAGCAGTGAACCCGGGACAGACAACACAGATACGCAGTATTTT,CASSEPGTDNTDTQYF
-,TRBV6-5,-,TRBJ1-5,TGTACCAGCAGCCATCGTGGGGACCTCAGCAATCAGCCCCAGCATTTT,CTSSHRGDLSNQPQHF
TRBD2,TRBV11-3,-,TRBJ2-2,TGTGCCAGCAGCCCAGGACGTCTAGCGGGAGGAAACACCGGGGAGCCGTTTTTT,CASSPGRLAGGNTGEPFF
TRBD2,TRBV6-1,few,TRBJ2-2,TGTGCCAGCAGTGACAGCGGGAGGACCAACACCGGGGAGCTGTTTTTT,CASSDSGRTNTGELFF
-,TRBV14,-,TRBJ2-1,TGTGCCAGCAGCCTTCCAGCGGACAATGAGCAGCTCTTC,CASSLPADNEQLF
-,TRBV11-1,-,TRBJ2-5,TGTGCCAGCATCTCCCCGGTATTAGCCGGGGAGACCCACTACTTC,CASISPVLAGETHYF
TRBD2,TRBV11-2,-,TRBJ2-3,TGTGCCAGCAGCTCTTTGGCGGGAGGGAGCACAAATACGCAGTATTTT,CASSSLAGGSTNTQYF
-,TRBV6-2/TRBV6-3,many,TRBJ2-1,TGTGCCAGCAGTCCGGGACAAGTCGAAGGGTTCTTC,CASSPGQVEGFF
TRBD1,TRBV5-1,-,TRBJ2-3,TGCGCCAGCTGGGACAGCCGGGACACAGATACGCAGTATTTT,CASWDSRDTDTQYF
-,TRBV28,-,TRBJ2-2,TGTGCCAGCAGCCTACGTCCAGGGGCAACCGGGGAGCTGTTTTTT,CASSLRPGATGELFF
-,TRBV9,-,TRBJ2-2,TGTGCCAGCAGCGTAGTGAATGGGGGCGGGGAGCTGTTTTTT,CASSVVNGGGELFF
-,TRBV5-4,few,TRBJ2-1,TGTGCCAGCAGCCAAGACATGCTCTCCTACAATGAGCAGTTCTTC,CASSQDMLSYNEQFF
TRBD2,TRBV7-8,few,TRBJ2-5,TGTGCCAGCAGCCTGTTAGGAGGTAGCGGGATGAAGACCCAGTACTTC,CASSLLGGSGMKTQYF
TRBD1,TRBV11-2,medium-sized,TRBJ2-5,TGTGCCAGCAGCAGGACAGGGGGCAGGCAAGAGACCCAGTACTTC,CASSRTGGRQETQYF
TRBD1,TRBV28,-,TRBJ1-2,TGTGCCACGCCGCCGGAGTCAGGGGGCACCTATGACTACACCTTC,CATPPESGGTYDYTF
-,TRBV29-1,many,TRBJ2-5,TGCAGCGTTGAAGGGATCGACAACCAAGAGACCCAGTACTTC,CSVEGIDNQETQYF
TRBD2,TRBV12-3/TRBV12-4,many,TRBJ2-2,TGTGCCAGCAGTTTATCGTTAGCGGGAGTGATCACCGGGGAGCTGTTTTTT,CASSLSLAGVITGELFF
-,TRBV29-1,-,TRBJ2-7,-,CSVALGSYEQYF
TRBD2,TRBV5-5,-,TRBJ2-6,TGTGCCAGCAGCTCGACTAGCGCAGAGAGCTCTGGGGCCAACGTCCTGACTTTC,CASSSTSAESSGANVLTF
-,TRBV7-8,-,TRBJ1-5,TGTGTCAGCAGCTCTGGACGGCATAATCAGCCCCAGCATTTT,CVSSSGRHNQPQHF